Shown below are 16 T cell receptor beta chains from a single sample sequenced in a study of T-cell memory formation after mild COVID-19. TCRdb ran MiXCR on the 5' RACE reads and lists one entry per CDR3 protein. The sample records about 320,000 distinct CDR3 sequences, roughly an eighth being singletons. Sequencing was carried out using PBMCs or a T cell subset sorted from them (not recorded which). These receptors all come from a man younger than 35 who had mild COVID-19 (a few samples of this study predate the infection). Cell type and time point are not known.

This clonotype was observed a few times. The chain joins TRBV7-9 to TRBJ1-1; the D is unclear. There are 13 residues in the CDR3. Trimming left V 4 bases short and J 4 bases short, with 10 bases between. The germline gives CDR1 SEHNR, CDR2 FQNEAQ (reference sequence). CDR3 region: CASSSGGSTEAFF. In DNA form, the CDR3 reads TGTGCCAGCAGCTCAGGAGGAAGCACTGAAGCTTTCTTT.

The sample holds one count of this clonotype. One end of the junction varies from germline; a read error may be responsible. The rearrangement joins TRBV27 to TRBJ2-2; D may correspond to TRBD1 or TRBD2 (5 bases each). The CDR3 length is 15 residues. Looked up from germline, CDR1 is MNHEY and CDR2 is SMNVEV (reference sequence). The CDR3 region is CASSTRVAGTRELFF. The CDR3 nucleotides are TGTGCCAGCAGTACCAGGGTGGCGGGCACCCGGGAGCTGTTTTTT.

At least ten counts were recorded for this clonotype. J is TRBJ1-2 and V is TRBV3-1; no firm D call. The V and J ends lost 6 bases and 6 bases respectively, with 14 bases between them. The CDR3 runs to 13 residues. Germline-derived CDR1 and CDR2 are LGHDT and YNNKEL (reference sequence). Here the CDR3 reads CASRSSRAHGYTF. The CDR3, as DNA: TGTGCCAGCAGGTCCTCGAGGGCCCATGGCTACACCTTC.

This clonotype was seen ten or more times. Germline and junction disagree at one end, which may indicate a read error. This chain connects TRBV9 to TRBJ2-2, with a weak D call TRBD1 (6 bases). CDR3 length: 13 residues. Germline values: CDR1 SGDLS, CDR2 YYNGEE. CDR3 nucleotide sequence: TGTGCCAGCAGCGTACGGGACACGGGGGAGCTGTTTTTT. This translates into CASSVRDTGELFF.

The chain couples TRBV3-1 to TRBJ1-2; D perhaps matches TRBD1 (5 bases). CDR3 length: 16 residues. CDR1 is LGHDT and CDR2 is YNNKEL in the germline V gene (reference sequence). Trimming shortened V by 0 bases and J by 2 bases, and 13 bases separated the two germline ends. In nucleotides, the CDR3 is TGTGCCAGCAGCCAAGATCGGGGGAGCCACAACTATGGCTACACCTTC. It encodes CASSQDRGSHNYGYTF.

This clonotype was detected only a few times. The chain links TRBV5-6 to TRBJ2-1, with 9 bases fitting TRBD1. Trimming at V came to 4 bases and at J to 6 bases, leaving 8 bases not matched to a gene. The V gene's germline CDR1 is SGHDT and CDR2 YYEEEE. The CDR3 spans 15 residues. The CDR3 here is CASSDPGQGSNEQFF. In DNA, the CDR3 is TGTGCCAGCAGCGACCCGGGACAGGGAAGCAATGAGCAGTTCTTC.

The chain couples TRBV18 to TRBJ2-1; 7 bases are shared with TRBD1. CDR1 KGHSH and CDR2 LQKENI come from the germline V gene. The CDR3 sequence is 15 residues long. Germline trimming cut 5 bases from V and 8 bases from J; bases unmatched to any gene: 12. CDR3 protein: CASSETLQGSDEQFF. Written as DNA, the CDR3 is TGTGCCAGCTCAGAGACCTTACAGGGGAGCGATGAGCAGTTCTTC.

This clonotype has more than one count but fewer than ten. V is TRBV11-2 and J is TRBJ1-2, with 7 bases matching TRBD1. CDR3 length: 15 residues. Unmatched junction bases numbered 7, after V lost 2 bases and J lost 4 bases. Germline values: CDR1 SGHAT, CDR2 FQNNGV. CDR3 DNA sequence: TGTGCCAGCAGCTTATCGGATTCAGGGGGCTATGGCTACACCTTC. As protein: CASSLSDSGGYGYTF.

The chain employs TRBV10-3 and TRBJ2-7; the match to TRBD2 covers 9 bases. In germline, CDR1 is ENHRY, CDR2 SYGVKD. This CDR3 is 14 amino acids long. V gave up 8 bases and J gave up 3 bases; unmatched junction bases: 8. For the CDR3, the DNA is TGTGCCATCTCCGCGGGGGGGTTTTACTACGAGCAGTACTTC. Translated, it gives CAISAGGFYYEQYF.

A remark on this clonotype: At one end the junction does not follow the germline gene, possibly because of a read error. DNA for the CDR3: TGCAGTGCTAGAGGGTGGGCAGGGGCGAGCACTGATGCTTTCTTT. Translated, it gives CSARGWAGASTDAFF. J is TRBJ1-1 and V is TRBV20-1; the D gene is possibly TRBD1 (6 bases). This CDR3 is built from 15 residues. CDR1 is DFQATT, CDR2 SNEGSKA, per germline (reference sequence).

The CDR3 here is CASSALPHGTSGADTQYF. The CDR3 coding sequence is TGTGCCAGCAGTGCCCTCCCCCACGGGACTAGCGGGGCAGATACGCAGTATTTT. The genes are TRBV2 and TRBJ2-3; 13 nucleotides align to TRBD2. V was pared by 4 bases and J by 4 bases, with 11 bases of the junction left unmatched. The CDR3 has 18 residues. Germline V gene sequence: CDR1 SNHLY, CDR2 FYNNEI.

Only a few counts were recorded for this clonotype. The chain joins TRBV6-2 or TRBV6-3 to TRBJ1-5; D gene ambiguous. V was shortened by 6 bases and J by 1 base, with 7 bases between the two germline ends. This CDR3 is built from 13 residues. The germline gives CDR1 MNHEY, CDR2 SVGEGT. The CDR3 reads CASRRYSNQPQHF. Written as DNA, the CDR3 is TGTGCCAGCAGACGGTACAGCAATCAGCCCCAGCATTTT.

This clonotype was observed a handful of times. The CDR3 DNA reads TGTGCCAGCAGGGCAGGGGGCGCAGATGAGCAGTTCTTC. Protein sequence: CASRAGGADEQFF. V is TRBV7-2 and J is TRBJ2-1; 8 bases fit TRBD1. This CDR3 is 13 amino acids long. Germline assignment: CDR1 SGHTA and CDR2 FQGNSA. V dropped 6 bases and J dropped 8; count of bases not matched to a gene: 6.

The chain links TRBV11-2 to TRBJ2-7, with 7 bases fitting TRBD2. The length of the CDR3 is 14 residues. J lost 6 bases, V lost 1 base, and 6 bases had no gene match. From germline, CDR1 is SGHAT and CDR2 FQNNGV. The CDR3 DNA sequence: TGTGCCAGCAGCTTAGCGCAGGGAGGGCGCGAGCAGTACTTC. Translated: CASSLAQGGREQYF.

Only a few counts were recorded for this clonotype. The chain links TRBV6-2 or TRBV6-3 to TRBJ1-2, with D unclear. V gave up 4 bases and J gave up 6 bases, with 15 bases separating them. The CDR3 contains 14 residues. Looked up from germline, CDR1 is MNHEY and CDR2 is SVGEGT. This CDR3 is CASSWGRELHGYTF. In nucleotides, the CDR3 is TGTGCCAGCAGTTGGGGTCGGGAGCTCCATGGCTACACCTTC.

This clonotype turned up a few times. The CDR3 is CASRAPGPFTEAFF. In nucleotides, the CDR3 is TGTGCCAGCAGAGCACCGGGACCCTTCACTGAAGCTTTCTTT. The chain uses TRBV6-5 and TRBJ1-1, with D possibly being TRBD1 (5 bases). Germline V gives CDR1 MNHEY, CDR2 SVGAGI. Trimming took off 6 bases at V and 4 bases at J, with 15 bases between the two ends. The CDR3 spans 14 residues.